This section outlines one T cell receptor (beta chain) sequence together with its context. The repertoire was sequenced with immunoSEQ multiplex PCR; TCRdb's copy has only in-frame clones and lacks some. The sample shows about 100,000 clones, 92% of them seen only once. CDR1 is MGHRA and CDR2 is YSYEKL in the germline V gene. The V gene lost 1 base and the J gene lost 2 bases, with 14 bases spanning the gap. The CDR3 is 16 amino acids. The data originate from a study of T cell changes during pregnancy in multiple sclerosis. The V and J genes are TRBV4-1 and TRBJ1-2; D call uncertain. The specimen comprised peripheral blood, sampled after pregnancy. The TCR sequence derives from a female donor with multiple sclerosis, enrolled in a pregnancy study. In nucleotides, the CDR3 is TGCGCCAGCAGCCAAGGCGGGCGGGAAGCAAACTATGGCTACACCTTC. Protein: CASSQGGREANYGYTF.